Reported below is one T cell receptor beta chain. This specimen belongs to a study of shared clonotypes between healthy human individuals. The CDR3 covers 16 residues. The V and J ends lost 7 bases and 0 bases respectively, with 18 bases between them. From germline, CDR1 is LGHNT and CDR2 FRNRAP. Data came from immunoSEQ multiplex PCR; TCRdb stores just in-frame clones and leaves some out. The profile covers 2 million to 2.5 million clones, with about 92% appearing a single time and about 0.39% taken by the ten largest. The chain uses TRBV12-5 and TRBJ1-1; no clear D. The TCR originated in a man aged 18-30 years in good health. Some clones in this sample may be carry-over from other donors' samples. The specimen was naive CD4+ T cells from PBMCs. Documented subset: CD45RA+ positively selected. CDR3 DNA sequence: TGTGCTAGTGTGTACAGTTCCTACGGCTTGAACACTGAAGCTTTCTTT. Translation: CASVYSSYGLNTEAFF.